This T cell receptor beta chain originates from a study of blood T cell repertoires in COVID-19. TCRdb keeps only in-frame clones here, not all; method: immunoSEQ multiplex PCR. The table shows roughly 400,000 clones, with around nine tenths occurring only once. Germline CDR1 is SGHRS and CDR2 is YFSETQ. Trimming removed 4 bases at V and 4 bases at J, with 14 bases between. This CDR3 has 14 residues. The clonotype originates from a woman in her 30s who had recovered from COVID-19. The gene calls are TRBV5-1 and TRBJ1-2; D not resolved. Sequencing input: PBMCs or T cells enriched from blood (not recorded which). The CDR3 is CASSPEPGRYGYTF. DNA of the CDR3: TGCGCCAGCAGCCCCGAACCGGGTCGCTATGGCTACACCTTC.